What follows are 10 T cell receptor beta chains derived from one specimen sequenced in a study of blood T cell repertoires in COVID-19. The method was immunoSEQ multiplex PCR; TCRdb's version includes in-frame clones alone and lacks a portion of them. The sample lists approximately 300,000 clones; just over 85% were seen once. Sequenced sample: PBMCs or T cells enriched from blood (not recorded which). These receptors were collected from a woman younger than 35 who had recovered from COVID-19.

The chain couples TRBV9 to TRBJ1-3; 7 bases line up with TRBD1. V lost 0 bases to trimming and J lost 6 bases; unmatched junction nucleotides: 3. Germline V lookup: CDR1 SGDLS, CDR2 YYNGEE. The CDR3 totals 14 residues. CDR3 sequence (DNA): TGTGCCAGCAGCGTAGCCACAGGGGCAAACACCATATATTTT. This codes for CASSVATGANTIYF.

This rearrangement joins TRBV19 to TRBJ2-5; 11 bases fit TRBD1. Trimming at V came to 1 base and at J to 9 bases, leaving 4 bases not matched to a gene. The CDR3 is 14 amino acids. Germline CDR1 is LNHDA and CDR2 is SQIVND (reference sequence). The CDR3 region is CASSIVWGQGAQYF. The CDR3 nucleotides are TGTGCCAGTAGTATAGTTTGGGGACAGGGGGCCCAGTACTTC.

This clone was detected once. The J gene is TRBJ2-5, the V gene TRBV19, with TRBD2 matching 8 bases. V shed 3 bases, J shed 1 base, and the junction held 1 base outside the gene matches. Germline CDR1 and CDR2: LNHDA and SQIVND (reference sequence). The CDR3 has 14 residues. CDR3 loop: CASSMTSAQETQYF. The CDR3 coding sequence is TGTGCCAGTAGTATGACTAGCGCCCAAGAGACCCAGTACTTC. The whole variable domain, filled in from reference TRBV19 and TRBJ2-5, reads DGGITQSPKYLFRKEGQNVTLSCEQNLNHDAMYWYRQDPGQGLRLIYYSQIVNDFQKGDIAEGYSVSREKKESFPLTVTSAQKNPTAFYLCASSMTSAQETQYFGPGTRLLVL.

The rearrangement links TRBV5-1 to TRBJ1-1, with D possibly being TRBD1 (5 bases). From germline, CDR1 is SGHRS and CDR2 YFSETQ. The CDR3 covers 15 residues. Trimming removed 0 bases at V and 5 bases at J, with 14 bases between. CDR3 region: CASSLEGPRSTEAFF. The CDR3 nucleotides are TGCGCCAGCAGCTTGGAGGGGCCTCGGTCAACTGAAGCTTTCTTT. The whole variable domain, remainder taken from reference TRBV5-1 and TRBJ1-1, is KAGVTQTPRYLIKTRGQQVTLSCSPISGHRSVSWYQQTPGQGLQFLFEYFSETQRNKGNFPGRFSGRQFSNSRSEMNVSTLELGDSALYLCASSLEGPRSTEAFFGQGTRLTVV.

The chain employs TRBV5-1 and TRBJ2-7; 8 bases line up with TRBD1. Losses at the gene ends were 4 bases for V and 9 bases for J; bases not matched to a gene: 9. The CDR3 runs 13 residues. CDR1 and CDR2 (germline): SGHRS, YFSETQ. The CDR3 region has the DNA TGCGCCAGCAGCGTTGGACAGGGTGGTAGGCAGTACTTC. This translates into CASSVGQGGRQYF.

The rearrangement joins TRBV29-1 to TRBJ2-7; 11 nucleotides align to TRBD1. The CDR3 length is 13 residues. The J segment lost 3 bases and the V segment lost 4 bases, leaving 2 bases of the junction unmatched. Germline CDR1 reads SQVTM; CDR2 reads ANQGSEA. The CDR3 protein is CSVVGTGGYEQYF. The CDR3 coding sequence is TGCAGCGTTGTCGGGACAGGGGGCTACGAGCAGTACTTC.

The V call is TRBV28, the J call TRBJ2-7, with D tentatively TRBD1 (5 bases). Germline V gene lookup returns CDR1 MDHEN and CDR2 SYDVKM. CDR3 length: 16 amino acids. V was pared by 6 bases and J by 0 bases, with 18 bases between. CDR3: CASRQDSGKSSYEQYF. The CDR3 nucleotides read TGTGCCAGCAGGCAGGATTCAGGGAAAAGCTCCTACGAGCAGTACTTC.

The chain is built from TRBV30 and TRBJ2-1; TRBD2 is a possible D gene (6 bases). V was trimmed by 2 bases and J by 6 bases, leaving 14 bases between them. CDR3 length: 14 residues. The V gene's germline CDR1 is GTSNPN and CDR2 SVGIG (reference sequence). The CDR3 DNA sequence: TGTGCCTGGAGTAAGGGACGGACTATCAATGAGCAGTTCTTC. Amino acids: CAWSKGRTINEQFF.

J is TRBJ2-1 and V is TRBV2; 14 positions agree with TRBD2. The CDR3 totals 14 residues. V shed 7 bases and J 6 bases; nucleotides not matched to a gene: 2. The germline V gene has CDR1 SNHLY and CDR2 FYNNEI. The CDR3 loop is CASKGTSGGNEQFF. DNA of the CDR3: TGTGCCAGCAAAGGGACTAGCGGGGGCAATGAGCAGTTCTTC.

A single count supports this clone. The chain couples TRBV6-4 to TRBJ1-1, with D hard to call. Germline V CDR1 and CDR2: MRHNA, SNTAGT. V lost 5 bases to trimming and J lost 0 bases, with 7 bases between them. This CDR3 spans 13 amino acids. This CDR3 is CASSPQLNTEAFF. The CDR3 nucleotides read TGTGCCAGCAGTCCACAGCTGAACACTGAAGCTTTCTTT.